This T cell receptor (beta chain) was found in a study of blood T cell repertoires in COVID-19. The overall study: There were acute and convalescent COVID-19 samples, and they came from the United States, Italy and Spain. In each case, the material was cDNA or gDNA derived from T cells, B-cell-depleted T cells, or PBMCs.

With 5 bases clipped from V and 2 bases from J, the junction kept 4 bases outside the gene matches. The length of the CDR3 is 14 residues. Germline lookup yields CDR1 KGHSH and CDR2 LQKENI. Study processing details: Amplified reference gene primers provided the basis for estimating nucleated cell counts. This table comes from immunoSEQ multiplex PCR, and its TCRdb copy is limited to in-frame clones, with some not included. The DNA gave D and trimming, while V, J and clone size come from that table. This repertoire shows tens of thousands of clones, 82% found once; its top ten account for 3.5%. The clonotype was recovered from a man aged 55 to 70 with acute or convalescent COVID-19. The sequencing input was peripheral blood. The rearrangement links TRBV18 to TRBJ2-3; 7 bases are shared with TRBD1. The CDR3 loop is CASSVTGDTDTQYF. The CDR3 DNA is TGTGCCAGCTCAGTAACAGGGGACACAGATACGCAGTATTTT.